This TCR beta chain was recorded in a study of tumor-infiltrating lymphocytes in primary liver carcinoma. Overall study context: Patients were men and women aged 30 to 69 years.

TCR beta cDNA was made from 500 ng total RNA with a constant-region primer. It was through three nested multiplex PCR rounds of slightly modified ARM-PCR that TCR beta libraries arose. PCR rounds one and two used TRBV1-TRBV30 forward primers with a C-beta reverse primer for 10 cycles each. TCRdb redid the calling of the multiplex PCR reads with MiXCR, one entry per CDR3 protein. The data show roughly 91,000 distinct CDR3 sequences, about three quarters seen once. J was trimmed by 6 bases and V by 1 base; bases with no gene match: 10. Germline-derived CDR1 and CDR2 are SGHAT and FQNNGV. The CDR3 has 16 amino acids. Between about 20 and 30 mg of unsorted bulk tissue served as the source from which RNA and DNA were co-extracted.

Sequencing was done on a sample of liver tumor tissue from sampling region 5. Subset reported: tumor region T5, tumor centre. The receptor comes from a woman in her fifties or sixties with primary liver carcinoma and hepatitis B virus infection. The V and J genes are TRBV11-2 and TRBJ1-1, with 8 positions matching TRBD1. For the CDR3, the DNA is TGTGCCAGCAGCTTAGGTAAGCAGGGACAGGTATCTGAAGCTTTCTTT. Translated, it gives CASSLGKQGQVSEAFF.